Below are 3 T cell receptor beta chains sequenced from a single sample in a study of shared clonotypes between healthy human individuals (dated by TCRdb to 2020 to 2022). Library construction relied on the immunoSEQ multiplex PCR assay. TCRdb obtained this table from immuneACCESS and retained in-frame rearrangements with V and J assigned. These tables miss some clones; where compared with another copy, unresolved V genes account for less than half of the shortfall, and the remainder is unexplained. This sample lists about 2,500,000 clones; roughly 92% were detected once. The top ten clones comprise about 0.13% of the sample. Sequences were obtained from naive CD4+ T cells sorted from blood. The meaning of the sample's cell subset or site label: CD45RA+ positively selected. The receptors come from a young man in good health.

The genes are TRBV5-6 and TRBJ1-2; D gene unclear. CDR3 length: 12 residues. The germline CDR1 and CDR2 sequences are SGHDT and YYEEEE. Between the trimmed V and J ends, which lost 1 base and 8 bases, there was a span of 9 bases. Written as DNA, the CDR3 is TGTGCCAGCAGCTTGTACCGGCAAGGCTACACCTTC. Protein product: CASSLYRQGYTF.

V gene TRBV6-1 combines with J gene TRBJ2-4, with 8 bases fitting TRBD1. J lost 6 bases, V lost 4 bases, and 5 bases had no gene match. Germline V gives CDR1 MNHNS, CDR2 SASEGT. This CDR3 spans 14 amino acids. The CDR3 spells CASSGQGKPNIQYF. In DNA, the CDR3 is TGTGCCAGCAGTGGACAGGGGAAGCCAAACATTCAGTACTTC.

Only one count was recorded for this clone. V is TRBV5-4 and J is TRBJ2-2; D gene uncertain. CDR3 length: 15 amino acids. The germline V and J ends were trimmed by 0 bases and 0 bases, with 6 bases remaining between them. Germline values: CDR1 SGHNT, CDR2 YYREEE (reference sequence). CDR3 in DNA: TGTGCCAGCAGCTTGGCCAGAACGAACACCGGGGAGCTGTTTTTT. This translates into CASSLARTNTGELFF.